This TCR beta chain was recovered during a study of T cell responses to AZD1222 COVID-19 vaccine. The data were produced by immunoSEQ multiplex PCR, yet TCRdb's version contains in-frame clones alone and is incomplete. The sample consists of about 150,000 clones, roughly nine tenths of them appearing once. The CDR3 runs 16 residues. V gave up 2 bases and J gave up 3 bases; unmatched junction bases: 5. CDR1 and CDR2 (germline): MNHNS, SASEGT. This clone was observed a single time. Its antigen is not known. Study conclusions and caveats: Repertoires were sampled only after the peak T cell response. Spike-specific TCR breadth and depth rose after two AZD1222 doses.

The chain employs TRBV6-1 and TRBJ2-3; TRBD1 aligns across 10 bases. This sequence was found in an adult who received the AZD1222 COVID-19 vaccine. The source was peripheral blood, collected 28 days after the second AZD1222 dose. In DNA form, the CDR3 reads TGTGCCAGCAGTGAAAGGACAGGGGGAGGGACAGATACGCAGTATTTT. Protein: CASSERTGGGTDTQYF.